A single sample is the source of the 25 T cell receptor beta chains below, sequenced in a study of blood T cell repertoires in COVID-19 (dated by TCRdb to 2018 to 2020). The receptor library was made with the immunoSEQ multiplex PCR assay. In its TCRdb copy, this immuneACCESS table keeps in-frame sequences only and misses some clones. Where compared with another copy, unresolved V genes explain less than half of these, and the others have no known cause. Counted in this sample were more than 65,000 clones; about 70% of them appeared once. The ten top clones hold around 20% of the sample. The sequenced material came from peripheral blood. Every receptor here comes from a woman of 80 years or more with active or convalescent COVID-19.

This clone was observed once. V usage is TRBV21-1 and J usage is TRBJ2-2; whether TRBD1, the table's D call, matches the DNA was not checked. TRBV21-1 is a listed pseudogene. CDR3 size: 16 residues. The CDR3 nucleotides read TGTGCCAGCAGCAAAAGACAAGTACCCAACACCGGGGAGCTGTTTTTT. Encoded protein: CASSKRQVPNTGELFF.

The V gene is TRBV12-3 or TRBV12-4, the J gene TRBJ2-3, with a possible D match to TRBD1 (7 bases). The ends were cut back, 7 bases at V and 3 bases at J, with 11 bases in the middle. The CDR3 has 13 residues. CDR3: CASMSGGTDTQYF. CDR3 bases: TGTGCCAGCATGTCAGGGGGGACAGATACGCAGTATTTT.

The genes are TRBV20-1 and TRBJ1-4; D is perhaps TRBD1 (5 bases). Trimming left V 3 bases short and J 7 bases short, with 18 bases between. Germline V gene data show CDR1 as DFQATT and CDR2 as SNEGSKA (reference sequence). The CDR3 runs to 15 residues. DNA for the CDR3: TGCAGTGCTAGTGGGCAGGGAGGTGTCGGTGAAAAACTGTTTTTT. Translating gives CSASGQGGVGEKLFF.

The J gene is TRBJ2-1, the V gene TRBV7-2; tentative D call: TRBD1 (6 bases). The CDR3 extends over 15 amino acids. Trimming took off 1 base at V and 4 bases at J, with 11 bases between the two ends. CDR1 and CDR2 from the germline V gene are SGHTA and FQGNSA. The CDR3 here is CASSLVTGQYNEQFF. As DNA, the CDR3 is TGTGCCAGCAGCTTAGTAACAGGGCAATACAATGAGCAGTTCTTC.

V and J are TRBV27 and TRBJ2-3; 7 nucleotides line up with TRBD2. The length of the CDR3 is 16 residues. CDR1 and CDR2 (germline): MNHEY, SMNVEV (reference sequence). V shed 1 base and J 0 bases; nucleotides not matched to a gene: 4. The CDR3 nucleotides are TGTGCCAGCAGTTTATGGGCGGGGGTGAGCACAGATACGCAGTATTTT. Residues: CASSLWAGVSTDTQYF.

This clone occurred many times. The V and J genes are TRBV5-1 and TRBJ2-7; 9 bases are a match to TRBD2. The V and J ends lost 2 bases and 3 bases, in that order; junction bases with no gene match: 3. Germline V gene sequence: CDR1 SGHRS, CDR2 YFSETQ. The CDR3 has 14 residues. In nucleotides, the CDR3 is TGCGCCAGCAGCTTAGCGGGGGGCGACTACGAGCAGTACTTC. Its translation is CASSLAGGDYEQYF.

This clone was recorded once. This sequence joins TRBV10-3 and TRBJ2-1; the D is unclear. The CDR3 is made up of 13 amino acids. V shed 3 bases and J shed 9 bases, with 12 bases lying between them. From germline, CDR1 is ENHRY and CDR2 SYGVKD. CDR3 nucleotides: TGTGCCATCAGTGATTATCAGGAATCTGAGCAGTTCTTC. This translates into CAISDYQESEQFF.

The count of this clone is one. For the CDR3, the DNA is TGTGCCAGCAGCTTAGTACGGGGTCCCTACGAGCAGTACTTC. As protein: CASSLVRGPYEQYF. J is TRBJ2-7 and V is TRBV7-2, with a tentative D call TRBD2 (5 bases). V was clipped by 1 base and J by 2 bases, with 9 bases between them. CDR1 is SGHTA, CDR2 FQGNSA, per germline. This CDR3 is built from 14 residues.

This sequence joins TRBV3-1 (or the pseudogene TRBV3-2) and TRBJ2-5, with 11 bases lining up with TRBD2. The V segment lost 0 bases and the J segment 5 bases; nucleotides outside the gene matches: 5. The CDR3 sequence is 16 residues long. Germline-derived CDR1 and CDR2 are LGHDT and YNNKEL (reference sequence). The CDR3 reads CASSQDVAGGLETQYF. DNA of the CDR3: TGTGCCAGCAGCCAAGATGTAGCGGGGGGGCTCGAGACCCAGTACTTC.

This rearrangement joins TRBV6-1 to TRBJ1-3; 7 bases agree with TRBD1. V lost 2 bases to trimming and J lost 1 base; unmatched junction nucleotides: 5. The CDR3 has 16 residues. Germline V gene lookup returns CDR1 MNHNS and CDR2 SASEGT. CDR3 DNA: TGTGCCAGCAGTGAATCCCAGGGGGAATCTGGAAACACCATATATTTT. Protein sequence: CASSESQGESGNTIYF.

In its sample, this clone was seen once. The chain employs TRBV6-5 and TRBJ1-5, with D hard to call. This CDR3 has 13 amino acids. V was cut by 8 bases and J by 5 bases, with 13 bases left in between. The germline CDR1 and CDR2 sequences are MNHEY and SVGAGI. The CDR3 here is CASLRLQHQPQHF. The DNA for the CDR3 is TGTGCCAGCCTCAGGTTGCAGCATCAGCCCCAGCATTTT.

The rearrangement uses TRBV19 and TRBJ2-3; 7 nucleotides agree with TRBD2. Trimming cost V 8 bases and J 0 bases; bases outside gene matches: 5. The CDR3 has 14 residues. Germline CDR1 reads LNHDA; CDR2 reads SQIVND (reference sequence). CDR3 region: CASFSGYSTDTQYF. The CDR3 DNA sequence: TGTGCCAGTTTTAGCGGGTATAGCACAGATACGCAGTATTTT.

The genes are TRBV7-2 and TRBJ2-5, with TRBD2 identical over 12 bases. Germline-derived CDR1 and CDR2 are SGHTA and FQGNSA. Trimming took 5 bases from V and 2 from J; bases not matched to a gene: 6. The CDR3 has 16 amino acids. The chain's CDR3 is CASSPMTSGGQETQYF. The CDR3 region has the DNA TGTGCCAGCAGCCCTATGACTAGCGGGGGTCAAGAGACCCAGTACTTC.

The chain uses TRBV5-5 and TRBJ1-1; a possible D gene is TRBD1 (6 bases). Germline V gene data show CDR1 as SGHKS and CDR2 as YYEKEE (reference sequence). This CDR3 spans 12 amino acids. Trimming shortened V by 4 bases and J by 9 bases, and 13 bases separated the two germline ends. The CDR3 coding sequence is TGTGCCAGCAGCCTGTGGACAGCCCAAGCTTTCTTT. Protein product: CASSLWTAQAFF.

The chain joins TRBV9 to TRBJ1-6; no clear D. The V end was cut by 4 bases, the J end by 6 bases, with 11 bases between. Germline lookup yields CDR1 SGDLS and CDR2 YYNGEE. This CDR3 is built from 14 residues. The CDR3, as DNA: TGTGCCAGCAGCCTCGCGGGCCGTAATTCACCCCTCCACTTT. As protein: CASSLAGRNSPLHF. Together with reference TRBV9 and TRBJ1-6, the CDR3 gives the full variable domain: DSGVTQTPKHLITATGQRVTLRCSPRSGDLSVYWYQQSLDQGLQFLIQYYNGEERAKGNILERFSAQQFPDLHSELNLSSLELGDSALYFCASSLAGRNSPLHFGNGTRLTVT.

This clone has just one count. The chain has TRBV3-1 (or the pseudogene TRBV3-2) and TRBJ1-2; D is unclear. CDR1 is LGHDT and CDR2 is YNNKEL in the germline V gene (reference sequence). Trimming took off 6 bases at V and 8 bases at J, with 16 bases between the two ends. The CDR3 has 13 residues. The CDR3 here is CASSPQVQYGYTF. The CDR3 DNA reads TGTGCCAGCAGTCCTCAGGTCCAATACGGCTACACCTTC.

The chain uses TRBV27 and TRBJ1-5; 8 bases match TRBD1. Trimming removed 2 bases from V and 0 bases from J; junction bases left unmatched: 6. The germline CDR1 and CDR2 sequences are MNHEY and SMNVEV (reference sequence). This CDR3 has 17 residues. The CDR3 region has the DNA TGTGCCAGCAGTTTAAGGGGACAGGCTTATAGCAATCAGCCCCAGCATTTT. It is translated as CASSLRGQAYSNQPQHF.

V and J are TRBV28 and TRBJ2-7, with TRBD1 matching over 7 bases. Germline trimming cut 0 bases from V and 0 bases from J; bases unmatched to any gene: 5. Germline CDR1 and CDR2: MDHEN and SYDVKM. The CDR3 contains 16 residues. The CDR3 nucleotides read TGTGCCAGCAGTTTATGGGGGACAGAGTACTCCTACGAGCAGTACTTC. The encoded protein is CASSLWGTEYSYEQYF.

The chain has TRBV5-1 and TRBJ1-2, with D hard to call. The germline gives CDR1 SGHRS, CDR2 YFSETQ. V was shortened by 0 bases and J by 2 bases, with 11 bases between the two germline ends. This CDR3 has 15 residues. CDR3 in amino acids: CASSLEAGANYGYTF. CDR3 sequence (DNA): TGCGCCAGCAGCTTGGAAGCAGGCGCGAACTATGGCTACACCTTC.

This clone was recorded once. The chain employs TRBV11-2 and TRBJ2-7, with D maybe TRBD1 (5 bases). The V gene's germline CDR1 is SGHAT and CDR2 FQNNGV. The germline V and J ends were trimmed by 5 bases and 5 bases, with 13 bases remaining between them. This CDR3 is 13 amino acids long. CDR3 bases: TGTGCCAGCAGCCTACAGGAGTTCAACGAGCAGTACTTC. Amino acid sequence: CASSLQEFNEQYF. The variable domain in full, completed from reference TRBV11-2 and TRBJ2-7, reads EAGVAQSPRYKIIEKRQSVAFWCNPISGHATLYWYQQILGQGPKLLIQFQNNGVVDDSQLPKDRFSAERLKGVDSTLKIQPAKLEDSAVYLCASSLQEFNEQYFGPGTRLTVT.

The chain employs TRBV5-8 and TRBJ2-1; D is possibly TRBD1 (5 bases). V was pared by 2 bases and J by 4 bases, with 13 bases between. Germline V gene lookup returns CDR1 SGHTS and CDR2 YDEGEE. The CDR3 runs to 15 residues. The CDR3 loop reads CASSFVRALYNEQFF. The CDR3 DNA is TGTGCCAGCAGCTTTGTCAGGGCCCTTTACAATGAGCAGTTCTTC.

The genes are TRBV29-1 and TRBJ2-3; D unclear. The germline CDR1 and CDR2 sequences are SQVTM and ANQGSEA. The ends were cut back, 4 bases at V and 0 bases at J, with 11 bases in the middle. The CDR3 totals 14 residues. CDR3 sequence: CSVVRITSTDTQYF. The CDR3 DNA reads TGCAGCGTTGTCCGAATAACTAGCACAGATACGCAGTATTTT.

J is TRBJ2-1 and V is TRBV2, with 7 bases aligning to TRBD2. The germline gives CDR1 SNHLY, CDR2 FYNNEI. The CDR3 has 14 amino acids. With 6 bases clipped from V and 1 base from J, the junction kept 3 bases outside the gene matches. CDR3 loop: CASRGGASYNEQFF. CDR3 coding DNA: TGTGCCAGCAGGGGAGGGGCATCCTACAATGAGCAGTTCTTC.

The chain carries TRBV3-1 (or the pseudogene TRBV3-2) and TRBJ2-7, with D tentatively TRBD1 (5 bases). Trimming took 8 bases from V and 3 from J, leaving 8 bases between them. Germline-derived CDR1 and CDR2 are LGHDT and YNNKEL (reference sequence). This CDR3 is built from 11 residues. DNA for the CDR3: TGTGCCAGCGTGGGGCTCTACGAGCAGTACTTC. It is translated as CASVGLYEQYF.

The chain has TRBV5-1 and TRBJ2-7, with TRBD2 identical over 7 bases. V was clipped by 5 bases and J by 3 bases; unmatched bases: 8. Germline lookup yields CDR1 SGHRS and CDR2 YFSETQ. The length of the CDR3 is 14 residues. The CDR3 bases are TGCGCCAGCAGAATGAACAGCGGGGTCTACGAGCAGTACTTC. Translation gives CASRMNSGVYEQYF.